Shown below are 20 T cell receptor beta chains from a single sample sequenced in a study of radiation and T cells in renal cell carcinoma. The repertoire was sequenced with immunoSEQ multiplex PCR; TCRdb's copy has only in-frame clones and lacks some. Among tens of thousands of clones listed, around 78% were seen once. Specified time point: baseline pretreatment blood. This sample's treatment: 15 Gy SBRT to primary tumor, nephrectomy 4 weeks later. Specimen: blood, collected from a patient whose treatment included radiotherapy and nephrectomy. The receptor source for this set is a man between 60 and 75 years old with renal cell carcinoma.

V and J are TRBV19 and TRBJ2-1, with 9 bases identical to TRBD1. The CDR3 totals 14 residues. With 1 base clipped from V and 8 bases from J, the junction kept 3 bases outside the gene matches. Germline V gene sequence: CDR1 LNHDA, CDR2 SQIVND (reference sequence). The CDR3 sequence is CASSIGTGVDEQFF. The CDR3 DNA reads as TGTGCCAGTAGTATAGGGACAGGGGTTGATGAGCAGTTCTTC.

This clone was observed once. The genes are TRBV6-5 and TRBJ2-7, with D perhaps TRBD1 (5 bases). Trimming removed 2 bases from V and 5 bases from J, with 16 bases in between. The CDR3 has 15 amino acids. Germline V gives CDR1 MNHEY, CDR2 SVGAGI. The chain's CDR3 is CASSYQLGRVNEQYF. The CDR3 DNA reads as TGTGCCAGCAGTTACCAACTGGGCAGGGTGAACGAGCAGTACTTC.

This chain connects TRBV15 to TRBJ1-1; D is undetermined. With 4 bases removed from V and 1 base from J, the gap between germline ends came to 13 bases. The CDR3 loop spans 15 amino acids. Germline values: CDR1 LNHNV, CDR2 YYDKDF (reference sequence). The CDR3 protein is CATSISATWNTEAFF. The CDR3 region has the DNA TGTGCCACCAGCATTTCGGCGACATGGAACACTGAAGCTTTCTTT.

This chain uses TRBV18 with TRBJ2-1; 11 positions agree with TRBD2. V shed 3 bases, J shed 2 bases, and the junction held 3 bases outside the gene matches. The CDR3 is 16 amino acids. Germline lookup yields CDR1 KGHSH and CDR2 LQKENI. The CDR3 reads CASSPGTSGAYNEQFF. CDR3 nucleotide sequence: TGTGCCAGCTCACCGGGGACTAGCGGAGCCTACAATGAGCAGTTCTTC.

J is TRBJ1-2 and V is TRBV9, with D possibly matching TRBD1 (5 bases). Per the germline V gene, CDR1 is SGDLS and CDR2 is YYNGEE. The CDR3 covers 14 residues. The ends were cut back, 0 bases at V and 4 bases at J, with 10 bases in the middle. CDR3 in amino acids: CASSVDGGVYGYTF. DNA for the CDR3: TGTGCCAGCAGCGTAGACGGAGGGGTCTATGGCTACACCTTC.

The chain combines TRBV5-8 with TRBJ1-1, with D uncertain. V was trimmed by 3 bases and J by 6 bases, leaving 18 bases between them. Looked up from germline, CDR1 is SGHTS and CDR2 is YDEGEE. The CDR3 extends over 15 amino acids. CDR3 sequence: CASSSVGRGRAEAFF. DNA for the CDR3: TGTGCCAGCAGCTCTGTTGGGCGTGGAAGGGCTGAAGCTTTCTTT.

CDR3: CASSSLNRDRGRGEQFF. The CDR3, as DNA: TGTGCCAGCAGCTCCTTAAACCGGGACAGGGGGCGGGGTGAGCAGTTCTTC. This chain connects TRBV11-2 to TRBJ2-1, with TRBD1 matching 12 bases. CDR1 and CDR2 from the germline V gene are SGHAT and FQNNGV. J gave up 9 bases and V 4 bases, and 13 bases lay outside the gene matches. The CDR3 length is 17 residues.

V gene TRBV6-6 combines with J gene TRBJ2-5, with D possibly called TRBD1 or TRBD2 (5 bases each). CDR1 MNHNY and CDR2 SVGAGI come from the germline V gene (reference sequence). Trimming removed 3 bases at V and 7 bases at J, with 12 bases between. This CDR3 is built from 13 residues. Here the CDR3 reads CASSYGTTGTQYF. CDR3 DNA: TGTGCCAGCAGTTATGGGACCACAGGGACCCAGTACTTC.

A few counts support this clone. Other DNA sequences from this sample encode an identical CDR3 as well. This chain joins TRBV27 and TRBJ2-2; D might be TRBD1 (6 bases). CDR1 MNHEY and CDR2 SMNVEV come from the germline V gene (reference sequence). V dropped 5 bases and J dropped 3 bases, with 13 bases sitting between them. CDR3 size: 15 residues. The CDR3 DNA sequence: TGTGCCAGCAGTCCACGGGACACTTACACCGGGGAGCTGTTTTTT. Amino acid sequence: CASSPRDTYTGELFF.

The gene calls are TRBV25-1 and TRBJ2-1; TRBD1 aligns across 10 bases. The CDR3 loop spans 16 amino acids. Germline V gene sequence: CDR1 MGHDK, CDR2 SYGVNS. V lost 2 bases and J lost 3; bases outside the gene matches: 4. The CDR3 nucleotides are TGTGCCAGCAGTGAAAGGGGGACAGGGGACTACAATGAGCAGTTCTTC. Its translation is CASSERGTGDYNEQFF. The full variable domain, rest sourced from reference TRBV25-1 and TRBJ2-1, is EADIYQTPRYLVIGTGKKITLECSQTMGHDKMYWYQQDPGMELHLIHYSYGVNSTEKGDLSSESTVSRIRTEHFPLTLESARPSHTSQYLCASSERGTGDYNEQFFGPGTRLTVL.

A single count supports this clone. V usage is TRBV2 and J usage is TRBJ2-1; D is ambiguous. This CDR3 contains 12 residues. V lost 4 bases to trimming and J lost 8 bases, with 9 bases between them. Per the germline V gene, CDR1 is SNHLY and CDR2 is FYNNEI. In DNA, the CDR3 is TGTGCCAGCAGTGGTGGGTATTATGAGCAGTTCTTC. The encoded protein is CASSGGYYEQFF.

This clone showed up just a few times. This chain uses TRBV6-1 with TRBJ1-2; 9 bases agree with TRBD1. J was trimmed by 8 bases and V by 3 bases; bases with no gene match: 7. The CDR3 has 14 amino acids. Germline CDR1 MNHNS, CDR2 SASEGT. CDR3 region: CASSEDRGREGYTF. In nucleotides, the CDR3 is TGTGCCAGCAGTGAGGACAGGGGAAGAGAGGGCTACACCTTC.

V gene TRBV12-5 combines with J gene TRBJ2-7; 11 bases are a match to TRBD2. Looked up from germline, CDR1 is LGHNT and CDR2 is FRNRAP. The ends lost 5 bases at V and 7 bases at J; junction bases unmatched: 19. CDR3 length: 18 residues. In nucleotides, the CDR3 is TGTGCTAGTGGTCTCCTGCTAGCGGGGGGCCGGGGTTCGGCGGAGCAGTACTTC. It encodes CASGLLLAGGRGSAEQYF.

The chain joins TRBV7-9 to TRBJ1-5; 7 bases are shared with TRBD1. Per the germline V gene, CDR1 is SEHNR and CDR2 is FQNEAQ (reference sequence). The CDR3 consists of 16 residues. Losses at the gene ends were 5 bases for V and 6 bases for J; bases not matched to a gene: 13. The CDR3 loop reads CASSLIIGQEVQPQHF. As DNA, the CDR3 is TGTGCCAGCAGCCTAATTATCGGACAGGAGGTTCAGCCCCAGCATTTT.

The rearrangement joins TRBV19 to TRBJ2-3, with TRBD2 identical over 9 bases. The CDR3 is made up of 14 amino acids. The germline CDR1 and CDR2 sequences are LNHDA and SQIVND (reference sequence). V was pared by 6 bases and J by 0 bases, with 1 base of the junction left unmatched. CDR3: CASRTSGSTDTQYF. CDR3 nucleotides: TGTGCCAGTAGGACTAGCGGCAGCACAGATACGCAGTATTTT.

The genes are TRBV25-1 and TRBJ1-1; D is unresolved. The CDR3 runs to 13 residues. Deletions cut 7 bases from V and 4 bases from J, with 13 bases between. Germline CDR1 MGHDK, CDR2 SYGVNS. Here the CDR3 DNA reads TGTGCCAGCAATAGGGCCGAGGGCACTGAAGCTTTCTTT. This translates into CASNRAEGTEAFF.

There are a few counts of this clone. This sequence joins TRBV27 and TRBJ1-1, with D maybe TRBD1 (6 bases). Germline V gene lookup returns CDR1 MNHEY and CDR2 SMNVEV (reference sequence). This CDR3 contains 13 residues. The V end lost 4 bases, the J end lost 3 bases, and 9 bases lay between the germline ends. The CDR3 loop reads CASSWGADTEAFF. The DNA of the CDR3 is TGTGCCAGCAGTTGGGGGGCGGACACTGAAGCTTTCTTT.

The chain is built from TRBV12-5 and TRBJ2-3; D is ambiguous. V lost 0 bases to trimming and J lost 9 bases, with 7 bases between them. This CDR3 is 12 amino acids long. Per the germline V gene, CDR1 is LGHNT and CDR2 is FRNRAP. The CDR3 bases are TGTGCTAGTGGTTTGGTACGGAACACGCAGTATTTT. Translating gives CASGLVRNTQYF.

This chain connects TRBV7-8 to TRBJ1-5, with 7 bases aligning to TRBD1. The V gene end was trimmed by 5 bases and the J gene end by 5 bases; junction bases not matched to a gene: 6. Germline loops: CDR1 SGHVS, CDR2 FQNEAQ. The CDR3 consists of 14 residues. CDR3 nucleotide sequence: TGTGCCAGCAGCAATGACAGGGCGGATCAGCCCCAGCATTTT. As protein: CASSNDRADQPQHF.

This chain's CDR3 is CASSSPKPGTGGPYGYTF. CDR3 DNA: TGTGCCAGCAGCTCCCCGAAGCCCGGGACAGGGGGACCCTATGGCTACACCTTC. The V call is TRBV7-2, the J call TRBJ1-2; TRBD1 aligns across 11 bases. The junction had 14 bases not matched to a gene; V was cut back by 4 bases and J by 4 bases. CDR1 and CDR2 from the germline V gene are SGHTA and FQGNSA. CDR3 size: 18 residues.